The present entry profiles one TCR beta chain with its context. Antigen: not known. The data were taken from a study of STAT3 mutations in large granular lymphocyte leukemia. Broader study findings: At least one immunodominant TCR beta clonotype appeared in every T-cell large granular lymphocyte leukemia patient.

Assay used: immunoSEQ multiplex PCR; TCRdb lists only in-frame clones, some missing. Counted here are tens of thousands of clones, around 80% occurring once; the ten biggest clones make up approximately 0.39%. This CDR3 comprises 15 residues. Germline-derived CDR1 and CDR2 are MDHEN and SYDVKM. The germline V and J ends were trimmed by 2 bases and 6 bases, with 13 bases remaining between them. Material: PBMCs. The origin of this receptor is a human donor with T large granular lymphocyte leukemia. Some clones in this sample may be carry-over from other donors' samples. The chain couples TRBV28 to TRBJ2-2; D is possibly TRBD2 (5 bases). The CDR3 DNA sequence: TGTGCCAGCAGTTTAGCCGTGCGGGTGGCCGGGGAGCTGTTTTTT. It encodes CASSLAVRVAGELFF. The full variable domain, completed using reference TRBV28 and TRBJ2-2, is DVKVTQSSRYLVKRTGEKVFLECVQDMDHENMFWYRQDPGLGLRLIYFSYDVKMKEKGDIPEGYSVSREKKERFSLILESASTNQTSMYLCASSLAVRVAGELFFGEGSRLTVL.